A selection of T cell receptor beta chains follows, all from one sample in a study of OX40 agonist ivuxolimab in advanced cancers. Assay: immunoSEQ multiplex PCR; the TCRdb copy retains only in-frame clones and omits some. The sample holds about 89,000 clones, more than 70% seen once. Sequencing used CD4+ or CD8+ T cells sorted from blood, obtained in a trial of the OX40 agonist ivuxolimab. Every receptor here comes from an adult with an advanced solid tumor such as melanoma, head and neck, liver or kidney cancer. Both conserved end residues are part of each CDR3. A D gene is named only where the DNA matches it firmly. Size values are once, few and many counts, or a class for expanded clones, and some rows have none.

abundance,v_gene,d_gene,j_gene,CDR3aa,CDR3nt
NA,TRBV11-3,NA,TRBJ1-1,CASSRRGAEAFF,TGTGCCAGCAGCCGGAGGGGAGCTGAAGCTTTCTTT
few,TRBV6-5,NA,TRBJ2-7,CASSENEGYEQYF,TGTGCCAGCAGTGAGAATGAAGGTTACGAGCAGTACTTC
NA,TRBV7-9,TRBD2,TRBJ2-2,CASSPWGGGSGELFF,TGTGCCAGCTCGCCTTGGGGGGGAGGCAGCGGGGAGCTGTTTTTT
few,TRBV11-3,NA,TRBJ1-5,CASSRIKYSNQPQHF,TGTGCCAGCAGCCGGATCAAGTATAGCAATCAGCCCCAGCATTTT
NA,TRBV18,NA,TRBJ2-6,CASSPSSQINSGANVLTF,TGTGCCAGCTCACCAAGTAGTCAGATCAACTCTGGGGCCAACGTCCTGACTTTC
NA,TRBV7-6,TRBD2,TRBJ2-5,CASSFGGETQYF,TGTGCCAGCAGCTTCGGGGGGGAGACCCAGTACTTC
NA,TRBV19,TRBD1,TRBJ1-1,CASSNRGEAFF,TGTGCCAGTAGCAACAGGGGTGAAGCTTTCTTT
few,TRBV9,TRBD1,TRBJ1-6,CASSADRVNSPLHF,TGTGCCAGCAGCGCCGACAGGGTAAATTCACCCCTCCACTTT
NA,TRBV5-6,NA,TRBJ2-6,CASSLIRSSGANVLTF,TGTGCCAGCAGCTTGATCAGGAGCTCTGGGGCCAACGTCCTGACTTTC
NA,TRBV5-1,NA,TRBJ1-4,CASSADAGWEKLFF,TGCGCCAGCAGCGCGGACGCCGGTTGGGAAAAACTGTTTTTT
NA,TRBV18,NA,TRBJ1-1,CASSPGPRGTEAFF,TGTGCCAGCTCACCCGGGCCCCGAGGGACTGAAGCTTTCTTT
NA,TRBV7-2,NA,TRBJ2-3,CASSFRGSTDTQYF,TGTGCCAGCAGCTTCAGGGGTAGCACAGATACGCAGTATTTT
NA,TRBV18,TRBD1,TRBJ2-4,CASSPPGQGALTKNIQYF,TGTGCCAGCTCACCACCGGGACAGGGGGCTTTAACCAAAAACATTCAGTACTTC
NA,TRBV6-1,NA,TRBJ2-7,CASETSSYEQYF,TGTGCCAGCGAGACAAGCTCCTACGAGCAGTACTTC
NA,TRBV19,NA,TRBJ1-6,CASSSATVNNSPLHF,TGTGCCAGTAGTTCCGCAACGGTGAATAATTCACCCCTCCACTTT
NA,TRBV5-1,NA,TRBJ1-1,CASTGGGLGTEAFF,TGCGCCAGCACCGGGGGGGGGCTGGGCACTGAAGCTTTCTTT
NA,TRBV27,NA,TRBJ1-5,CASSLVWGRGPQHF,TGTGCCAGCAGTTTAGTCTGGGGCCGTGGGCCCCAGCATTTT
NA,TRBV21-1,NA,TRBJ1-1,CASALNTEAFF,TGTGCCAGCGCTTTAAACACTGAAGCTTTCTTT
NA,TRBV11-2,NA,TRBJ2-7,CASKRGDTSYEQYF,TGTGCCAGCAAACGGGGTGACACGTCCTACGAGCAGTACTTC
few,TRBV18,NA,TRBJ2-2,CASSPPDKTNTGELFF,TGTGCCAGCTCACCACCCGACAAGACCAACACCGGGGAGCTGTTTTTT
once,TRBV5-4,NA,TRBJ1-2,CASSLAGSNYGYTF,TGTGCCAGCAGCTTGGCAGGGAGCAACTATGGCTACACCTTC
once,TRBV10-2,NA,TRBJ1-1,CASGHQTQISNTEAFF,TGCGCCAGCGGACACCAAACACAGATATCGAACACTGAAGCTTTCTTT
NA,TRBV19,NA,TRBJ1-5,CASSIRGLSDSNQPQHF,TGTGCCAGTAGTATCCGGGGATTGAGCGATAGCAATCAGCCCCAGCATTTT
NA,TRBV10-2,TRBD1,TRBJ2-7,CASRDRGEGYEQYF,TGCGCCAGCCGGGACAGGGGAGAAGGCTACGAGCAGTACTTC
NA,TRBV19,TRBD1,TRBJ1-1,CASWTGVNTEAFF,TGTGCCAGTTGGACAGGGGTGAACACTGAAGCTTTCTTT
NA,TRBV7-8,NA,TRBJ2-7,CASSLAHRAYEQYF,TGTGCCAGCAGCTTAGCGCACAGGGCCTACGAGCAGTACTTC
NA,TRBV5-4,TRBD2,TRBJ2-5,CASSLDRGGAGETQYF,TGTGCCAGCAGCTTGGATCGCGGGGGGGCCGGCGAGACCCAGTACTTC
NA,TRBV27,TRBD1,TRBJ2-3,CASRRDRVRVGSPDTQYF,TGTGCCAGCAGGAGGGACAGGGTCAGGGTTGGAAGCCCAGATACGCAGTATTTT
NA,TRBV6-6,TRBD2,TRBJ2-1,CASSETSGGAGEQFF,TGTGCCAGCAGTGAGACTAGCGGGGGGGCCGGGGAGCAGTTCTTC
NA,TRBV5-4,NA,TRBJ2-3,CASSWAKDTQYF,TGTGCCAGCAGCTGGGCAAAAGATACGCAGTATTTT